The 12 T cell receptor beta chains below all came from one sample that was sequenced in a study of T-cell reconstitution after alpha-beta-depleted transplantation in children (dated by TCRdb to about 2016). The treatment or condition tag for this specimen amounts to: allogeneic hematopoietic cell transplantation with graft depleted of TCRalphabeta T cells and CD19 B cells. Library creation used PCR. TCRdb names Illumina HiSeq 2500 as the instrument used. TCR libraries were prepared with molecular barcoding, using unique molecular identifiers to normalize TCRbeta repertoire quantification. Using fastp at Q25 and MiXCR, TCRdb reprocessed the public reads and kept productive beta chains. Duplicate CDR3 protein sequences are folded into a single record with the most common DNA and genes. A total of 400,000 to 450,000 distinct CDR3 sequences appear in this sample, roughly 43% of them only once. 27% of the sample belongs to the ten largest clones.

The sequencing used PBMCs, collected before TCRalphabeta/CD19-depleted stem cell transplant. The receptors derive from a girl aged 2-9 years with aplastic anemia, due to receive a stem cell transplant.

CDR3 protein: CSAFDSSSYNEQFF. Here the CDR3 DNA reads TGCAGTGCTTTTGACAGTAGCTCCTACAATGAGCAGTTCTTC. The chain combines TRBV20-1 with TRBJ2-1; D perhaps matches TRBD1 (5 bases). Trimming cost V 5 bases and J 0 bases, with 11 bases left between them. Germline CDR1 DFQATT, CDR2 SNEGSKA (reference sequence). CDR3 length: 14 residues.

The count of this clonotype is one. J is TRBJ2-2 and V is TRBV5-1, with D possibly being TRBD2 (5 bases). Germline V CDR1 and CDR2: SGHRS, YFSETQ. The CDR3 runs to 16 residues. Trimming removed 0 bases from V and 7 bases from J, with 16 bases in between. The CDR3 bases are TGCGCCAGCAGCTTGGGGCTAGTCGCGGGCAACGGGGAGCTGTTTTTT. Translating gives CASSLGLVAGNGELFF.

This clonotype turned up a few times. J is TRBJ1-1 and V is TRBV6-1, with TRBD1 identical over 11 bases. With 5 bases clipped from V and 4 bases from J, the junction kept 3 bases outside the gene matches. Germline V gives CDR1 MNHNS, CDR2 SASEGT. This CDR3 contains 14 residues. CDR3 nucleotide sequence: TGTGCCAGCAGTCAGGGACAGGGGGGCACTGAAGCTTTCTTT. Residues: CASSQGQGGTEAFF.

The chain carries TRBV12-3 or TRBV12-4 and TRBJ2-3, with D perhaps TRBD2 (6 bases). Trimming took off 6 bases at V and 5 bases at J, with 12 bases between the two ends. The CDR3 totals 13 residues. As DNA, the CDR3 is TGTGCCAGCAGGACCGGGAGTTTAGATACGCAGTATTTT. Translation gives CASRTGSLDTQYF.

The genes are TRBV20-1 and TRBJ2-4; D perhaps matches TRBD2 (7 bases). The CDR3 length is 16 residues. With 3 bases removed from V and 1 base from J, the gap between germline ends came to 16 bases. Germline-derived CDR1 and CDR2 are DFQATT and SNEGSKA (reference sequence). DNA for the CDR3: TGCAGTGCTAGGAGGGGGGGCCAGGGGGCCAAAAACATTCAGTACTTC. The encoded protein is CSARRGGQGAKNIQYF.

The rearrangement links TRBV29-1 to TRBJ2-5; D is perhaps TRBD1 (6 bases). Germline CDR1 reads SQVTM; CDR2 reads ANQGSEA. The CDR3 has 12 residues. V lost 6 bases and J lost 4, with 12 bases in between. This CDR3 is CSVAGVGETQYF. The CDR3 DNA reads as TGCAGCGTGGCAGGGGTTGGAGAGACCCAGTACTTC. Complete variable domain (other parts from reference TRBV29-1 and TRBJ2-5): SAVISQKPSRDICQRGTSLTIQCQVDSQVTMMFWYRQQPGQSLTLIATANQGSEATYESGFVIDKFPISRPNLTFSTLTVSNMSPEDSSIYLCSVAGVGETQYFGPGTRLLVL.

This clonotype was observed once. This sequence joins TRBV5-1 and TRBJ2-1; TRBD2 aligns across 8 bases. Unmatched junction bases numbered 7, after V lost 5 bases and J lost 3 bases. CDR1 and CDR2 from the germline V gene are SGHRS and YFSETQ. This CDR3 contains 15 residues. The CDR3 nucleotides are TGCGCCAGCAGGGGGGTAGCGGGAAGCTACAATGAGCAGTTCTTC. Its protein is CASRGVAGSYNEQFF.

This clonotype has at least ten counts. The V and J genes are TRBV12-3 or TRBV12-4 and TRBJ1-4; D may be TRBD1 (5 bases). The CDR3 has 15 residues. The V end was cut by 3 bases, the J end by 4 bases, with 12 bases between. The CDR3 protein is CASSLDTYRNEKLFF. The CDR3 DNA follows: TGTGCCAGCAGTTTGGACACGTACCGTAATGAAAAACTGTTTTTT.

This rearrangement joins TRBV28 to TRBJ2-2; D is possibly TRBD1 (5 bases). Germline V gene sequence: CDR1 MDHEN, CDR2 SYDVKM. V was cut by 5 bases and J by 0 bases, with 7 bases left in between. There are 14 residues in the CDR3. The CDR3 sequence is CASSAGSNTGELFF. The CDR3 DNA follows: TGTGCCAGCAGTGCAGGGTCGAACACCGGGGAGCTGTTTTTT. The full variable domain, its missing parts supplied by reference TRBV28 and TRBJ2-2, is DVKVTQSSRYLVKRTGEKVFLECVQDMDHENMFWYRQDPGLGLRLIYFSYDVKMKEKGDIPEGYSVSREKKERFSLILESASTNQTSMYLCASSAGSNTGELFFGEGSRLTVL.

This clonotype was counted between two and nine times. The rearrangement links TRBV9 to TRBJ2-5; D gene unclear. V was cut by 3 bases and J by 2 bases, with 11 bases left in between. Germline values: CDR1 SGDLS, CDR2 YYNGEE. The CDR3 is 14 residues long. The CDR3 sequence: CASSERAIQETQYF. CDR3 sequence (DNA): TGTGCCAGCAGCGAAAGGGCTATTCAAGAGACCCAGTACTTC. Combining the CDR3 with reference TRBV9 and TRBJ2-5 gives the whole variable domain DSGVTQTPKHLITATGQRVTLRCSPRSGDLSVYWYQQSLDQGLQFLIQYYNGEERAKGNILERFSAQQFPDLHSELNLSSLELGDSALYFCASSERAIQETQYFGPGTRLLVL.

The rearrangement uses TRBV14 and TRBJ2-3, with D tentatively TRBD1 or TRBD2 (5 bases each). This CDR3 comprises 16 residues. V lost 0 bases to trimming and J lost 4 bases, with 14 bases between them. Germline values: CDR1 SGHDN, CDR2 FVKESK. The CDR3: CASSQETGLEADTQYF. In DNA form, the CDR3 reads TGTGCCAGCAGCCAAGAAACAGGACTCGAAGCAGATACGCAGTATTTT.

This clonotype was picked up a small number of times. The chain couples TRBV30 to TRBJ2-1, with TRBD1 identical over 10 bases. The length of the CDR3 is 18 residues. In germline, CDR1 is GTSNPN, CDR2 SVGIG (reference sequence). V lost 2 bases and J lost 7; bases outside the gene matches: 17. CDR3 DNA sequence: TGTGCCTGGAGTTATATTATCTTTCTTGGGACAGGGGAAAATGAGCAGTTCTTC. It specifies CAWSYIIFLGTGENEQFF.